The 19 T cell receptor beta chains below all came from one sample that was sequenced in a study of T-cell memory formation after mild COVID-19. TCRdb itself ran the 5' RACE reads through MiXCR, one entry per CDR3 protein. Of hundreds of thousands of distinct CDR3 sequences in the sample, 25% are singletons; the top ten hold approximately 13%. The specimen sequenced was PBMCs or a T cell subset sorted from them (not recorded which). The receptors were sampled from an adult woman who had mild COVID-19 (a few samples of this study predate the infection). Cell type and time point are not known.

The CDR3 region is CASSLNFIDEQYF. Here the CDR3 DNA reads TGTGCCAGCAGCTTAAACTTCATTGACGAGCAGTACTTC. The chain uses TRBV7-9 and TRBJ2-7; D is unclear. V lost 2 bases to trimming and J lost 5 bases, with 10 bases between them. Germline CDR1 is SEHNR and CDR2 is FQNEAQ (reference sequence). The CDR3 length is 13 residues.

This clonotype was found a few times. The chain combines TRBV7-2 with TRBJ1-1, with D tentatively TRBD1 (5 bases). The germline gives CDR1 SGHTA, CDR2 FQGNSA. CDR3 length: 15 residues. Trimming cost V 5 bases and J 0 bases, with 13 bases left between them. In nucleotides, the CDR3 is TGTGCCAGCAGCCCTTATCAGACAGTGAACACTGAAGCTTTCTTT. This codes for CASSPYQTVNTEAFF.

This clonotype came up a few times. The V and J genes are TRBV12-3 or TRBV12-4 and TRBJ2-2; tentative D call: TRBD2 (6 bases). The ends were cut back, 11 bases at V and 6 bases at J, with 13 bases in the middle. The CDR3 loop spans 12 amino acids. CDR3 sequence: CAGQGGAGELFF. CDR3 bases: TGTGCCGGGCAGGGAGGTGCCGGGGAGCTGTTTTTT.

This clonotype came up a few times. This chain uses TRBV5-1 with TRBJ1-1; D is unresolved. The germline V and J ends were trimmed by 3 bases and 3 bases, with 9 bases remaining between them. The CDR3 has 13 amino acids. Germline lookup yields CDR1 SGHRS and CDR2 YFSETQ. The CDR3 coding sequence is TGCGCCAGCAGCTCGGTAAGGGACACTGAAGCTTTCTTT. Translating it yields CASSSVRDTEAFF.

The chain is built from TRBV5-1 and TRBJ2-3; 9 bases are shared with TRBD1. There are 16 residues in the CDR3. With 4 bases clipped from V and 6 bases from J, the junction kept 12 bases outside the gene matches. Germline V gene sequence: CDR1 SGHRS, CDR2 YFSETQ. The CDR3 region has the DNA TGCGCCAGCAGCGAGAACAGGGGGCCAGGGGTGGATACGCAGTATTTT. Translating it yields CASSENRGPGVDTQYF.

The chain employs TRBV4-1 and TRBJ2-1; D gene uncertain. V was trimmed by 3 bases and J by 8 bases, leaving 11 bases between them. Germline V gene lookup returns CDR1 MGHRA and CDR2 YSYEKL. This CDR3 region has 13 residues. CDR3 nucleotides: TGCGCCAGCAGCCAGACGGTCTTGCATGAGCAGTTCTTC. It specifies CASSQTVLHEQFF.

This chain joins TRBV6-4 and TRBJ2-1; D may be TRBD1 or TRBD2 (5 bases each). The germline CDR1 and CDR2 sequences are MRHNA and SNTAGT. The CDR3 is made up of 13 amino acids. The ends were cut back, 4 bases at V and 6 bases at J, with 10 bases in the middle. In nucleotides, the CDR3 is TGTGCCAGCAGTGTACGTGGGGGCAATGAGCAGTTCTTC. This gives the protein CASSVRGGNEQFF.

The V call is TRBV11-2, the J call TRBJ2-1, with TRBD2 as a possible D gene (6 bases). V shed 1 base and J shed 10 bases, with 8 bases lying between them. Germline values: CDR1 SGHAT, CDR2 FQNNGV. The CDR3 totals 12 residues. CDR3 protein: CASSLGLGEQFF. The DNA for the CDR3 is TGTGCCAGCAGCTTAGGACTAGGAGAGCAGTTCTTC.

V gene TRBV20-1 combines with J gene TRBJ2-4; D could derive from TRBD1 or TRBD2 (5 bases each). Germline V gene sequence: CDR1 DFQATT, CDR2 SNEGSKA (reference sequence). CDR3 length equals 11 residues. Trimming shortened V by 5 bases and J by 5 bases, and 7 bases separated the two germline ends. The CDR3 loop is CSAWDQNIQYF. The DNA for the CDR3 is TGCAGTGCTTGGGACCAAAACATTCAGTACTTC.

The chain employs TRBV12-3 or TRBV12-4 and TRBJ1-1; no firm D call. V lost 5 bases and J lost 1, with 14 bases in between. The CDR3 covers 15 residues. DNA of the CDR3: TGTGCCAGCAGTCCCGGACCGACTTCGAACACTGAAGCTTTCTTT. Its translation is CASSPGPTSNTEAFF.

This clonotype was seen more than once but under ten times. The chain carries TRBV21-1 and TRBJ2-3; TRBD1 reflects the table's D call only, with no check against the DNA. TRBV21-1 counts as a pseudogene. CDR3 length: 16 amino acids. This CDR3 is CASSKDGQGGTDTQYF. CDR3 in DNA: TGTGCCAGCAGCAAAGATGGACAGGGAGGCACAGATACGCAGTATTTT.

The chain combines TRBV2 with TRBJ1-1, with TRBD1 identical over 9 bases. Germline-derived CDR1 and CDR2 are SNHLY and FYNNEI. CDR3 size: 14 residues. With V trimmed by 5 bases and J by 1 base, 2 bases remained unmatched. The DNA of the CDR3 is TGTGCCAGCAGTAGGACAGGGGAGAACACTGAAGCTTTCTTT. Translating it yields CASSRTGENTEAFF.

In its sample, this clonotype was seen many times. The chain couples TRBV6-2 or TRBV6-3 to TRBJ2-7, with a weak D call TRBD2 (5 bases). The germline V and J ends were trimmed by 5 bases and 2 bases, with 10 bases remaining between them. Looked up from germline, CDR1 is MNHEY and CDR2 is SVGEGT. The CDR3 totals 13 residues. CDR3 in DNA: TGTGCCAGCAGTGCAGCGGATGCCTACGAGCAGTACTTC. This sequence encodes CASSAADAYEQYF.

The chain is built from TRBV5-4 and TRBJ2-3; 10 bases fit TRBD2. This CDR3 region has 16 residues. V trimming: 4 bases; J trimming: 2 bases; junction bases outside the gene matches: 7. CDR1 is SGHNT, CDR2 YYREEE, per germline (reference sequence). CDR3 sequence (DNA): TGTGCCAGCAGCCCAGGACTAGCGGCGATCACAGATACGCAGTATTTT. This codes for CASSPGLAAITDTQYF.

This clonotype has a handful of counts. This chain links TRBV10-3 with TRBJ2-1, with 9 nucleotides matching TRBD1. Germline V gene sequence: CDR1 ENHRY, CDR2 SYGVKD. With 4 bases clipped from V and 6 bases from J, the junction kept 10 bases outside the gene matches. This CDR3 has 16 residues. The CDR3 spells CAISAEGQGISNEQFF. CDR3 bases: TGTGCCATCAGTGCCGAGGGACAGGGTATCTCCAATGAGCAGTTCTTC.

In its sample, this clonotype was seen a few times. The CDR3 loop is CASSEALIRTRSYNEQFF. In DNA form, the CDR3 reads TGTGCCAGCAGTGAAGCGTTGATACGGACACGCTCCTACAATGAGCAGTTCTTC. V is TRBV2 and J is TRBJ2-1; possible D gene TRBD1, 5 bases. Per the germline V gene, CDR1 is SNHLY and CDR2 is FYNNEI. V was shortened by 0 bases and J by 0 bases, with 15 bases between the two germline ends. This CDR3 is 18 amino acids long.

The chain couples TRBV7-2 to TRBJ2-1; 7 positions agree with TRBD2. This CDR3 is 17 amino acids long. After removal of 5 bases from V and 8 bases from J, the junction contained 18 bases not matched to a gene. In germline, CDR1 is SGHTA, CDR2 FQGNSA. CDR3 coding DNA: TGTGCCAGCAGCCCCGATGTACGGGGGGTGGGGGTCGATGAGCAGTTCTTC. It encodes CASSPDVRGVGVDEQFF.

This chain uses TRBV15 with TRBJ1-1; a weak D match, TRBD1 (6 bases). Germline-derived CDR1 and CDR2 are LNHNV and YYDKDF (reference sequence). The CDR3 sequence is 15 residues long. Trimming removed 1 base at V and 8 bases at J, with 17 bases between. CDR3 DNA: TGTGCCACCAGCAGAGTCGGCAGGGGCCTCTTAGAAGCTTTCTTT. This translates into CATSRVGRGLLEAFF.

The CDR3 region has the DNA TGTGCCACCCGACCCGGGACAGGGGAGACCCAGTACTTC. Translating gives CATRPGTGETQYF. This rearrangement joins TRBV10-3 to TRBJ2-5, with 9 bases aligning to TRBD1. CDR3 length: 13 amino acids. The germline gives CDR1 ENHRY, CDR2 SYGVKD. With 10 bases clipped from V and 5 bases from J, the junction kept 8 bases outside the gene matches.